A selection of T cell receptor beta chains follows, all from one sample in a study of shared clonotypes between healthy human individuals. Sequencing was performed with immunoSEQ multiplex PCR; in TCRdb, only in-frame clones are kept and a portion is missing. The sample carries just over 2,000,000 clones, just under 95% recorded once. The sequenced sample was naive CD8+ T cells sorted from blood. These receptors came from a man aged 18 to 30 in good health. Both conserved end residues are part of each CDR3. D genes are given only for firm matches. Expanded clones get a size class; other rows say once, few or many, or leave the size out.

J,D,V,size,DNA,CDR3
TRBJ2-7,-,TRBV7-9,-,TGTGCCAGCAGTGCAGTTAGCGGACCTTACGAGCAGTACTTC,CASSAVSGPYEQYF
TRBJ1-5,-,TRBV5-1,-,TGCGCCAGCAGCTTCTCAGGGGGCAATCAGCCCCAGCATTTT,CASSFSGGNQPQHF
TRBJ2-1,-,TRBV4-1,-,TGCGCCAGCAGCCAAACTAGCTTCGGCCCGGATGAGCAGTTCTTC,CASSQTSFGPDEQFF
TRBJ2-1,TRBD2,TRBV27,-,TGTGCCAGCTTGTCTAGCGGGACCAATGAGCAGTTCTTC,CASLSSGTNEQFF
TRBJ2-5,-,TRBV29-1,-,TGCAGCGCCCTGGTCCCTGGAGGGGAGACCCAGTACTTC,CSALVPGGETQYF
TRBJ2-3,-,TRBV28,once,TGTGCCAGCAGTTTATGGGAGACAGATAGCACAGATACGCAGTATTTT,CASSLWETDSTDTQYF
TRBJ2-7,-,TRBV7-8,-,TGTGCCAGCAGTTGGGGGGGCGCCAGGTCCTCGTCCTACGAGCAGTACTTC,CASSWGGARSSSYEQYF
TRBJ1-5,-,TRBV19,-,TGTGCCAGTACCGACCGGGAGGGGAGTCAGCCCCAGCATTTT,CASTDREGSQPQHF
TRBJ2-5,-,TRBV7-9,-,TGTGCCAGCAGCCATTCAGGGACGTTAGAGACCCAGTACTTC,CASSHSGTLETQYF
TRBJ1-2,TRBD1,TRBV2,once,TGTGCCAGCAGTTGGACAGGGATGAATGGCTACACCTTC,CASSWTGMNGYTF
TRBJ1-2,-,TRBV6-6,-,TGTGCCAGCAGTCCCGAACCCGAGGGGTCTAACTATGGCTACACCTTC,CASSPEPEGSNYGYTF
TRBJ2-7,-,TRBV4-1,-,TGCGCCAGCAGCCAAGTGGGTGGAGGGACCTACGAGCAGTACTTC,CASSQVGGGTYEQYF
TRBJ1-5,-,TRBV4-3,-,TGCGCCAGCAGCCAAACAGACGGGCAGCCCCAGCATTTT,CASSQTDGQPQHF
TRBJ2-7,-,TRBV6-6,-,TGTGCCAGCAGTTACTCGGCGGAGTCCTACGAGCAGTACTTC,CASSYSAESYEQYF
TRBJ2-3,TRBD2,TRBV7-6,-,TGTGCCAGCAGCCAATTACTAGCGGGGGAGTTCACAGATACGCAGTATTTT,CASSQLLAGEFTDTQYF
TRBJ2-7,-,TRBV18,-,TGTGCCAGGCCATTAAACCTATCCCCTGAGTGGGACGCGGACCACGAGCAGTACTTC,CARPLNLSPEWDADHEQYF
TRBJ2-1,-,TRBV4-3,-,TGCGCCAGCAGGGAACGTTGGGACCCTGACAATGAGCAGTTCTTC,CASRERWDPDNEQFF
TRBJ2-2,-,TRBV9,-,TGTGCCAGCAGCGTAGGGGGAGACGGGGAGCTGTTTTTT,CASSVGGDGELFF
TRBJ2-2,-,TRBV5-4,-,TGTGCCAGCAGCTTACCCGGACATAACACCGGGGAGCTGTTTTTT,CASSLPGHNTGELFF
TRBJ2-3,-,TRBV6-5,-,TGTGCCACCTCCCAGCTAAGGACGCAGTATTTT,CATSQLRTQYF
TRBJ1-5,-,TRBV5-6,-,TGTGCCAGCAGCAAACAGGTCACTGGTCGCCCTCAGCCCCAGCATTTT,CASSKQVTGRPQPQHF
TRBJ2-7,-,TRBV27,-,TGTGCCAGCAGTTTATTAACCCGTGACAGCGAGCAGTACTTC,CASSLLTRDSEQYF
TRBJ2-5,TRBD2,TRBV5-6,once,TGTGCCAGCAGCTTGGAGTTAGCGGGGGTCCGCGGGACCCAGTACTTC,CASSLELAGVRGTQYF
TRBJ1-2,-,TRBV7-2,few,TGTGCCAGCAGCCCGTACTTCGAGGGCTACACCTTC,CASSPYFEGYTF
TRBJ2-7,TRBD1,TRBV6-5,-,TGTGCCAGCAGTTACTCGATAGGACAGGCCCACTACGAGCAGTACTTC,CASSYSIGQAHYEQYF
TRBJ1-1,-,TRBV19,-,TGTGCTCCCCGGGGGGAAGCTTTCTTT,CAPRGEAFF
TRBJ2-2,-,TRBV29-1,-,TGCAGCGTTGAAGACGGGGAGCTGTTTTTT,CSVEDGELFF
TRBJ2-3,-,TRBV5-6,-,TGTGCCAGCAGCGTGGCGATAGATACGCAGTATTTT,CASSVAIDTQYF
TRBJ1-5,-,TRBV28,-,TGTGCCAGCCATCTGCTACCAAATCAGCCCCAGCATTTT,CASHLLPNQPQHF
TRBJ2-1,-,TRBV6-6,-,TGTGCCAGCAGTTACTCGATTGGGGAGGGGGATGAGCAGTTCTTC,CASSYSIGEGDEQFF
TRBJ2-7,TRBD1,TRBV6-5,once,TGTGCCAGCAGTTCACAGGGGGGAGGGCAGTACTTC,CASSSQGGGQYF
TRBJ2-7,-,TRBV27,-,TGTGCCAGCAGTTTTATAGGACAGACCGAGCAGTACTTC,CASSFIGQTEQYF
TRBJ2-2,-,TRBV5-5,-,TGTGCCAGCAGCTTGCAACCGAACACCGGGGAGCTGTTTTTT,CASSLQPNTGELFF
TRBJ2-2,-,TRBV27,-,TGTGCCAGCAGTTCGGAGGGTATCACCGGGGAGCTGTTTTTT,CASSSEGITGELFF
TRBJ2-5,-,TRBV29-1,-,TGCAGCGTTGAAGATGCCGTAGAGACCCAGTACTTC,CSVEDAVETQYF
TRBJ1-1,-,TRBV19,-,TGTGCCAGTAGTACGACAGCTACTGAAGCTTTCTTT,CASSTTATEAFF
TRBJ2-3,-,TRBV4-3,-,TGCGCCAGCAGCCAAGCGATCACAGATACGCAGTATTTT,CASSQAITDTQYF
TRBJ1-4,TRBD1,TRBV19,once,TGTGCCAGTAGTGACATACGGGACAGTCGGGGGCAACTGTTTTTT,CASSDIRDSRGQLFF
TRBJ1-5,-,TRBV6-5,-,TGTGCCAGTGCGTCGTGGGGTAGCAATCAGCCCCAGCATTTT,CASASWGSNQPQHF
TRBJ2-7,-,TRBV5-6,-,TGTGCCAGCAGCTCGTGGGATTACAGGAAGGCCTACGAGCAGTACTTC,CASSSWDYRKAYEQYF
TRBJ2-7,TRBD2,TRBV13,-,TGTGCCAGCAGTGAGGGACTAGCGGCCTCCTACGAGCAGTACTTC,CASSEGLAASYEQYF
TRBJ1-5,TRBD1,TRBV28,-,TGTGCCAGCAGTGTGGGCCCAGGGGGCGGCCAGCCCCAGCATTTT,CASSVGPGGGQPQHF
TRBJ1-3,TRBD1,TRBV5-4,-,TGTGCCAGCAGCTTAGACAGGGCCACTGGAAACACCATATATTTT,CASSLDRATGNTIYF
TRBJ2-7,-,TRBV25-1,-,TGTGCCAGCAGTGGGGGGCACCAAGGAAGCTACGAGCAGTACTTC,CASSGGHQGSYEQYF
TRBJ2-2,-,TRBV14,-,TGTGCCAGCAGCCAATTTGTTGCCGGGGAGCTGTTTTTT,CASSQFVAGELFF
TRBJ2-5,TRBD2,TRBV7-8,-,TGTGCCAGCAGCATGGGACTAGCGGGGTCTCCAGGGGAGACCCAGTACTTC,CASSMGLAGSPGETQYF
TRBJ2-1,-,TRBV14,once,TGTGCCAGCAGCCAGGGTATCATATCTTCCAATGAGCAGTTCTTC,CASSQGIISSNEQFF
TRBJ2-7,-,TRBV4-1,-,TGCGCCAGCAGCCACCCCCAAGGGGGGGACGAGCAGTACTTC,CASSHPQGGDEQYF
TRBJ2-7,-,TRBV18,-,TGTGCCAGCTCACCCTATAGCTCCTACGAGCAGTACTTC,CASSPYSSYEQYF
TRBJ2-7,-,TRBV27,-,TGTGCCAGCAGTTTATCCGCACTAGGGTACGAGCAGTACTTC,CASSLSALGYEQYF
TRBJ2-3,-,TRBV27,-,TGTGCCAGCACCGATAGCGAGGATACGCAGTATTTT,CASTDSEDTQYF
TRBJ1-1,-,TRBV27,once,TGTGCCAGCAGTGTGGGGGGTGGGGCCACTGAAGCTTTCTTT,CASSVGGGATEAFF
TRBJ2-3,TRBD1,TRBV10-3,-,TGTGCCATCAGTGAGTCCCCCGACAGGGTATTAAGCACAGATACGCAGTATTTT,CAISESPDRVLSTDTQYF
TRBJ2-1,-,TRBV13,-,TGTGCCAGCAGCTGGCGGGAATTGGGCTACAATGAGCAGTTCTTC,CASSWRELGYNEQFF
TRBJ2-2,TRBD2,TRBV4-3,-,TGCGCCAGCGGACTTAGCGGGAGCCCCGGGGAGCTGTTTTTT,CASGLSGSPGELFF
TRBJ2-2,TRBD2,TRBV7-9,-,TGTGCCAGCAGAGGGACTAGCGCAAACACCGGGGAGCTGTTTTTT,CASRGTSANTGELFF
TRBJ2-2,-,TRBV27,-,TGTGCCAGCAGTTTATATCGGCACTCCACCGGGGAGCTGTTTTTT,CASSLYRHSTGELFF
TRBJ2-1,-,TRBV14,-,TGTGCCAGCAGCCCCCTCGGAGCAGGTATAGATAATGAGCAGTTCTTC,CASSPLGAGIDNEQFF
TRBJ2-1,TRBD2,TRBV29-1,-,TGCAGCGTTGAGGGGACTAGCGGGGGTACCTACAATGAGCAGTTCTTC,CSVEGTSGGTYNEQFF